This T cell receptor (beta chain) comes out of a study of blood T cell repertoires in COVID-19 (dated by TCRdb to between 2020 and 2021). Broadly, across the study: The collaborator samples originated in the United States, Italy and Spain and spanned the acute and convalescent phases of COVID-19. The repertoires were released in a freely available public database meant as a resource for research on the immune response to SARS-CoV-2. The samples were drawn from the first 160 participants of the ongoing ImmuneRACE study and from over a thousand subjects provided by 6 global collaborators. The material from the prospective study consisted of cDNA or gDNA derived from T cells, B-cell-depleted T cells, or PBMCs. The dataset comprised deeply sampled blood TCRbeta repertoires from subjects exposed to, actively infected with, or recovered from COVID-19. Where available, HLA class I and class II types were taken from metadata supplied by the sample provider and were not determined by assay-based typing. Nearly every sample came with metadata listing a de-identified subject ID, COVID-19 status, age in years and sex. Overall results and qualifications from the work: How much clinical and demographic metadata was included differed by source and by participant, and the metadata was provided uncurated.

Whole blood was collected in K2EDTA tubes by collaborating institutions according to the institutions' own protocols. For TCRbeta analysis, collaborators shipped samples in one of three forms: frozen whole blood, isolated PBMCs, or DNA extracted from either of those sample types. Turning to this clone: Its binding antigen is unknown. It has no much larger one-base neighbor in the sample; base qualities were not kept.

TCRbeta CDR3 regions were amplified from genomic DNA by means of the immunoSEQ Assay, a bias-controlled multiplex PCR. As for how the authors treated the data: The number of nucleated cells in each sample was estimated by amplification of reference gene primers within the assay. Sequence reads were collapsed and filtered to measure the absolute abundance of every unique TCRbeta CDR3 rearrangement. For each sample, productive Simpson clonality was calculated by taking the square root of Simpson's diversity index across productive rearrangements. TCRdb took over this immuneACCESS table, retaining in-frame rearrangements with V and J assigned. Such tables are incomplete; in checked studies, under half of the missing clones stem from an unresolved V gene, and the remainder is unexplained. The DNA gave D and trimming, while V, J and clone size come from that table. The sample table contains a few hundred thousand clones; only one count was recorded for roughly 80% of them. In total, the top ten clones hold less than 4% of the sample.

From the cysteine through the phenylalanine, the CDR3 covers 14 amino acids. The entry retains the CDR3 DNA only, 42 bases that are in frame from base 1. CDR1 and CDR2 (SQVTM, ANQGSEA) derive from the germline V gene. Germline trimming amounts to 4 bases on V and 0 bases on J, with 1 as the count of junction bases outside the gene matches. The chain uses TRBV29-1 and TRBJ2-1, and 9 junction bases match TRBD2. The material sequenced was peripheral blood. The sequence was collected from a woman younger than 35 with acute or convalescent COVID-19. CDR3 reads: CSVGLAVSYNEQFF. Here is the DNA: TGCAGCGTTGGACTAGCGGTCTCCTACAATGAGCAGTTCTTC.